The TCR beta chain described here comes from a study of blood T cell repertoires in COVID-19. As for the study in general: PBMCs, B-cell-depleted T cells, or T cells provided the cDNA or gDNA that made up the material.

TCRdb keeps only in-frame clones here, not all; method: immunoSEQ multiplex PCR. The sample contains more than 95,000 clones, 70% to 90% of which appear only once. The length of the CDR3 is 16 residues. The germline gives CDR1 MNHNS, CDR2 SASEGT. J lost 5 bases, V lost 3 bases, and 8 bases had no gene match. This clonotype was sampled from a woman aged 50 to 65 with acute or convalescent COVID-19. Sample: peripheral blood. The chain joins TRBV6-1 to TRBJ2-7; TRBD2 matches 12 bases. In DNA, the CDR3 is TGTGCCAGCAGTGATCCACGACTAGCGGGAGACGACGAGCAGTACTTC. Residues: CASSDPRLAGDDEQYF.